This T cell receptor (beta chain) stems from a study of regulatory T cells in long-lasting Graves disease. The time point here: newly diagnosed GD, antithyroid drugs for less than 3 months. After RNA was extracted from PBMCs, the TCR library was made from it. Through Arm-PCR of CDR3 regions and iRepertoire HTBI primers, TCR beta libraries were built. TCRdb passed the multiplex PCR reads through MiXCR, listing each CDR3 protein once. The sample lists roughly 440,000 distinct CDR3 sequences, about a sixth occurring once. The CDR3 is made up of 16 amino acids. Germline values: CDR1 GTSNPN, CDR2 SVGIG (reference sequence). With V trimmed by 1 base and J by 0 bases, 5 bases remained unmatched. The sample was also linked to a second study, of T cells in Graves' hyperthyroidism and ophthalmopathy.

This clonotype originated in a woman between 18 and 30 years old with Graves disease. The sample in question was peripheral blood mononuclear cells (PBMCs), obtained at new diagnosis, from a patient treated with antithyroid drugs. V usage is TRBV30 and J usage is TRBJ1-3; TRBD1 matches at 8 bases. The CDR3 DNA follows: TGTGCCTGGAGTGGGACAGGGAAGTACTCTGGAAACACCATATATTTT. Encoded protein: CAWSGTGKYSGNTIYF.